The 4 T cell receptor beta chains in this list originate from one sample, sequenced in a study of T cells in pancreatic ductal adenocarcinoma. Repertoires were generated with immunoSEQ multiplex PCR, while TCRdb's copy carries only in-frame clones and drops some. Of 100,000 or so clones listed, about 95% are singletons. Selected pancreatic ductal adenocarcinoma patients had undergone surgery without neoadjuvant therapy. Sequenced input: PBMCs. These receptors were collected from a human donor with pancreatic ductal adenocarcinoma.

CDR3 in amino acids: CASSDRPGSASTDTQYF. CDR3 sequence (DNA): TGTGCCAGCAGTGACCGCCCAGGTTCGGCTAGCACAGATACGCAGTATTTT. This chain connects TRBV6-1 to TRBJ2-3; no definite D call. The CDR3 sequence is 17 residues long. Trimming removed 3 bases from V and 0 bases from J, with 16 bases in between. Germline V gene lookup returns CDR1 MNHNS and CDR2 SASEGT.

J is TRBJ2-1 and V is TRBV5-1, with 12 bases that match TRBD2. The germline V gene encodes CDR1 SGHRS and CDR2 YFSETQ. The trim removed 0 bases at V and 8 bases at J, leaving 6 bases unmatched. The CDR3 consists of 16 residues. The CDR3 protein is CASSLGASGRAYEQFF. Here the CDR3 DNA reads TGCGCCAGCAGCTTGGGGGCTAGCGGGAGGGCGTATGAGCAGTTCTTC.

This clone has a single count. The CDR3 reads CASAAPGSDQPQHF. CDR3 nucleotide sequence: TGTGCCAGCGCCGCCCCAGGGTCGGACCAGCCCCAGCATTTT. J is TRBJ1-5 and V is TRBV2; possibly TRBD1 for D (5 bases). V was shortened by 8 bases and J by 7 bases, with 18 bases between the two germline ends. The CDR3 runs to 14 residues. Germline-derived CDR1 and CDR2 are SNHLY and FYNNEI.

The chain's CDR3 is CAGARTGGGNTEAFF. DNA of the CDR3: TGTGCCGGGGCCCGGACAGGGGGGGGGAACACTGAAGCTTTCTTT. This chain joins TRBV30 and TRBJ1-1, with TRBD1 identical over 10 bases. The CDR3 covers 15 residues. V shed 8 bases, J shed 1 base, and the junction held 10 bases outside the gene matches. From germline, CDR1 is GTSNPN and CDR2 SVGIG (reference sequence).